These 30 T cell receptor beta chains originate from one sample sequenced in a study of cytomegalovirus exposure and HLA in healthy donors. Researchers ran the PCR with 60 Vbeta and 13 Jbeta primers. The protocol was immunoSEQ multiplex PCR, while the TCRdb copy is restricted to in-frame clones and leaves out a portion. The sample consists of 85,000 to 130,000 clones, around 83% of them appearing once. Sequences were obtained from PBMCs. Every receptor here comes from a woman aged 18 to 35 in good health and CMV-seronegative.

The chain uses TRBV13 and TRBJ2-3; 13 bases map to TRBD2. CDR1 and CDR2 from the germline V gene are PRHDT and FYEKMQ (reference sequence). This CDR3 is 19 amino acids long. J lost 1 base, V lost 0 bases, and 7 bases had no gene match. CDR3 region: CASSLGGLAGVYGTDTQYF. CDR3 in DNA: TGTGCCAGCAGCTTAGGAGGACTAGCGGGAGTGTATGGCACAGATACGCAGTATTTT.

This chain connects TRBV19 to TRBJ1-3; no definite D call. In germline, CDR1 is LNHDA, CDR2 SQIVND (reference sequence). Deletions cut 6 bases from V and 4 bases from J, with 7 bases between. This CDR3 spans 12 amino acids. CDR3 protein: CASSIQGNTIYF. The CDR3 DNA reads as TGTGCCAGTAGCATCCAGGGAAACACCATATATTTT.

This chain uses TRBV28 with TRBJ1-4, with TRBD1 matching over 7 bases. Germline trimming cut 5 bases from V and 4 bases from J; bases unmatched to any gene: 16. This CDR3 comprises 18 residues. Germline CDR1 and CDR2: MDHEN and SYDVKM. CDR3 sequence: CASSPIPTGDPFNEKLFF. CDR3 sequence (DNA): TGTGCCAGCAGTCCCATCCCAACAGGGGACCCTTTTAATGAAAAACTGTTTTTT.

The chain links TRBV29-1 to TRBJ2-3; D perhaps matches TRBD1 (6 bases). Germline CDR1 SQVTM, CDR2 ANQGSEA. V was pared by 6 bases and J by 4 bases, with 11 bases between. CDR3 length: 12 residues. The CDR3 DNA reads TGCAGCGTATACAGGGCATCAGATACGCAGTATTTT. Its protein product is CSVYRASDTQYF.

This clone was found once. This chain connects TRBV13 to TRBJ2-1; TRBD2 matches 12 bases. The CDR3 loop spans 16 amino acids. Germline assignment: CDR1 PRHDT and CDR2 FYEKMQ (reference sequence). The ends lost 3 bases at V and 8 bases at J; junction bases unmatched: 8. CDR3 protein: CASSLNRRLAGDEQFF. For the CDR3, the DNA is TGTGCCAGCAGCTTGAACCGACGACTAGCGGGAGATGAGCAGTTCTTC.

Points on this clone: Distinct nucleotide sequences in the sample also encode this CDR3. The CDR3 reads CSVAPDLGKTRAADTQYF. The DNA for the CDR3 is TGCAGCGTCGCCCCGGACTTGGGAAAGACTAGGGCGGCAGATACGCAGTATTTT. The chain combines TRBV29-1 with TRBJ2-3, with D maybe TRBD2 (6 bases). The CDR3 covers 18 residues. Trimming left V 6 bases short and J 4 bases short, with 29 bases between. From germline, CDR1 is SQVTM and CDR2 ANQGSEA.

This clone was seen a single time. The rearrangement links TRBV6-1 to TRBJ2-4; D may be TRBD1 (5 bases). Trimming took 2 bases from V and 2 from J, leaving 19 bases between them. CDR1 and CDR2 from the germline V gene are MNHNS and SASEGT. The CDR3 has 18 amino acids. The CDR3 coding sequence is TGTGCCAGCAGTGAATTGGGGCGTTCAGACAGCTCCAAAAACATTCAGTACTTC. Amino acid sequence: CASSELGRSDSSKNIQYF.

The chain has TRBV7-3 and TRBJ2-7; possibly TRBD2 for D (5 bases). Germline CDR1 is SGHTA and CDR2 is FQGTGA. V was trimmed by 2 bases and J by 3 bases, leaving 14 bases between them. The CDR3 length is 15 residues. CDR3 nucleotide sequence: TGTGCCAGCAGCTTAGGACGGGAAGGTGTCTACGAGCAGTACTTC. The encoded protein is CASSLGREGVYEQYF.

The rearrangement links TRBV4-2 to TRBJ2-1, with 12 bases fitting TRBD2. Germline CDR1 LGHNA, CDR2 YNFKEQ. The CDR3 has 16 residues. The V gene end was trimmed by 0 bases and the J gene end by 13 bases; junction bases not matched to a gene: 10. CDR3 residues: CASSQDTVTSGSVQFF. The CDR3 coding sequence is TGTGCCAGCAGCCAAGATACCGTGACTAGCGGGAGCGTTCAGTTCTTC.

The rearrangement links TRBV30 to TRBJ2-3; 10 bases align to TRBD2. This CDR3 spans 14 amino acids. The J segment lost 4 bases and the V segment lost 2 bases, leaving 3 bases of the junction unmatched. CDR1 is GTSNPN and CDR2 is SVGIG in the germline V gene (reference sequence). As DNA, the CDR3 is TGTGCCTGGAGTATAAGCGGGGGGGCAGATACGCAGTATTTT. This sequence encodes CAWSISGGADTQYF.

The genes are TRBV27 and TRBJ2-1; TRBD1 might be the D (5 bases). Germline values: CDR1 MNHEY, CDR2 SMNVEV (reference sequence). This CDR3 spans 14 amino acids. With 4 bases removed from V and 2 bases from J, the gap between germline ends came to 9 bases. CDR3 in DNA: TGTGCCAGCAGTTGGGGCGGCCCCTACAATGAGCAGTTCTTC. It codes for CASSWGGPYNEQFF.

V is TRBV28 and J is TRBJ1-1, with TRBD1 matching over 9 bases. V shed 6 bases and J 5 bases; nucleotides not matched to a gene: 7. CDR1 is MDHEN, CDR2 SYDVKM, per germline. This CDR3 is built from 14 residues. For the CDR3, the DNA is TGTGCCAGCAGGAACAGGGGGCTGCGGACTGAAGCTTTCTTT. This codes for CASRNRGLRTEAFF.

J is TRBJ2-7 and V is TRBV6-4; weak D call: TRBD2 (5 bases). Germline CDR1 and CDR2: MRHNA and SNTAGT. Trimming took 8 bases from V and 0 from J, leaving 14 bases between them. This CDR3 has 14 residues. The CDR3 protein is CASPAEASSYEQYF. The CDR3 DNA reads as TGTGCCAGCCCAGCGGAGGCAAGCTCCTACGAGCAGTACTTC.

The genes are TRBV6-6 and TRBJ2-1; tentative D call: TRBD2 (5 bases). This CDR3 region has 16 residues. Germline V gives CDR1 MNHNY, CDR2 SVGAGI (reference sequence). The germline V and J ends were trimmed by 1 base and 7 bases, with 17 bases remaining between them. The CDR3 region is CASSYWAGRGVNEQFF. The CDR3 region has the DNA TGTGCCAGCAGTTACTGGGCGGGCCGAGGAGTAAATGAGCAGTTCTTC.

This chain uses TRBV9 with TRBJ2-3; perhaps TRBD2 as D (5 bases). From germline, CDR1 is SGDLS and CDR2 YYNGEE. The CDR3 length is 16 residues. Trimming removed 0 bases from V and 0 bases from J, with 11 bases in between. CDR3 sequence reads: CASSVAPRLSTDTQYF. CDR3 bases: TGTGCCAGCAGCGTAGCGCCGAGACTAAGCACAGATACGCAGTATTTT.

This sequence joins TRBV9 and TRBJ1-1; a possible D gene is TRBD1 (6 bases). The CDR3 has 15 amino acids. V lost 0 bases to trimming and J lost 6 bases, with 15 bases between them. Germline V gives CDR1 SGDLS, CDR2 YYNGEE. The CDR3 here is CASSVVDEGGAEAFF. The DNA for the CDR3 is TGTGCCAGCAGCGTAGTTGATGAGGGGGGGGCTGAAGCTTTCTTT.

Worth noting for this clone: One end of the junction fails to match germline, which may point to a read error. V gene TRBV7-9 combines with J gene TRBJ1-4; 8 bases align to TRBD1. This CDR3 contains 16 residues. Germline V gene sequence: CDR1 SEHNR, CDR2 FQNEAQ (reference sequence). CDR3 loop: CSSSSNDRGFGEKLFF. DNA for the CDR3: TGTTCCAGCAGCTCCAATGACAGGGGATTTGGGGAAAAACTGTTTTTT.

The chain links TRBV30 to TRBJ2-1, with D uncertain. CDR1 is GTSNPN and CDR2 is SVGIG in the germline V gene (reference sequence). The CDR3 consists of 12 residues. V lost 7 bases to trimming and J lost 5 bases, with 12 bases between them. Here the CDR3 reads CASFMSDNEQFF. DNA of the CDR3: TGTGCCTCCTTTATGAGCGACAATGAGCAGTTCTTC. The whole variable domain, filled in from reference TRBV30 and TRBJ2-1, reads SQTIHQWPATLVQPVGSPLSLECTVEGTSNPNLYWYRQAAGRGLQLLFYSVGIGQISSEVPQNLSASRPQDRQFILSSKKLLLSDSGFYLCASFMSDNEQFFGPGTRLTVL.

As DNA, the CDR3 is TGTGCCAGCAGATGGGGCGGGGGGTCAAGCACAGATACGCAGTATTTT. Encoded protein: CASRWGGGSSTDTQYF. The chain joins TRBV2 to TRBJ2-3, with 8 bases identical to TRBD2. V dropped 6 bases and J dropped 0; count of bases not matched to a gene: 8. CDR1 and CDR2 (germline): SNHLY, FYNNEI. This CDR3 is built from 16 residues.

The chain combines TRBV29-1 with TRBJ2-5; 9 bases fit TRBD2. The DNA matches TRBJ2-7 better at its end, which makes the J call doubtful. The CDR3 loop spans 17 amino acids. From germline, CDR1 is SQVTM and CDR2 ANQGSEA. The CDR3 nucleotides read TGCAGCGTTGCCCCCAGTATTAGCGGGAGTGTGGACTACGAGCAGTACTTC. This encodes CSVAPSISGSVDYEQYF.

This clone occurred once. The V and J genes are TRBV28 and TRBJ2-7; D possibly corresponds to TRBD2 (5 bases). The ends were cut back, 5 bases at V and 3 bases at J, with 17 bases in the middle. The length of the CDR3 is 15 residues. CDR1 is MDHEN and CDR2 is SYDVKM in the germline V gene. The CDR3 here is CASSLRPGRDYEQYF. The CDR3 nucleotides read TGTGCCAGCAGTCTACGCCCTGGGAGAGACTACGAGCAGTACTTC.

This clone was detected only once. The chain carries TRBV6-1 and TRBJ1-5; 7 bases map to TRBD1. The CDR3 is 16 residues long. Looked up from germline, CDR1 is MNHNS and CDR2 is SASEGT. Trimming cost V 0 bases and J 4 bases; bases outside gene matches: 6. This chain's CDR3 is CASSEAGTAGNQPQHF. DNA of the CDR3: TGTGCCAGCAGTGAAGCAGGGACAGCCGGGAATCAGCCCCAGCATTTT.

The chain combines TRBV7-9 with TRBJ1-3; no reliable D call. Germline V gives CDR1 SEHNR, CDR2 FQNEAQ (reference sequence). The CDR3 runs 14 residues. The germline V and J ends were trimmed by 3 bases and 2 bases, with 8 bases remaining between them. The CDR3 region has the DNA TGTGCCAGCAGCTTCGGAGAACCTGGAAACACCATATATTTT. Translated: CASSFGEPGNTIYF.

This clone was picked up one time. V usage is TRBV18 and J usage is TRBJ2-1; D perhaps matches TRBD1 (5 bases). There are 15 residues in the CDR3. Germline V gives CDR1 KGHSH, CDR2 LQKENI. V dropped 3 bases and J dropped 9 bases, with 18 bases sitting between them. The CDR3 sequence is CASSPSGLPDSEQFF. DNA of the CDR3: TGTGCCAGCTCACCTTCTGGGCTGCCCGACAGTGAGCAGTTCTTC.

Written as DNA, the CDR3 is TGTGCCAGCACCCCAGGGGAAAACAGGGGGGAAGCTTTCTTT. Protein: CASTPGENRGEAFF. V and J are TRBV9 and TRBJ1-1; 8 nucleotides line up with TRBD1. V trimming: 6 bases; J trimming: 8 bases; junction bases outside the gene matches: 12. CDR1 is SGDLS and CDR2 is YYNGEE in the germline V gene. This CDR3 spans 14 amino acids.

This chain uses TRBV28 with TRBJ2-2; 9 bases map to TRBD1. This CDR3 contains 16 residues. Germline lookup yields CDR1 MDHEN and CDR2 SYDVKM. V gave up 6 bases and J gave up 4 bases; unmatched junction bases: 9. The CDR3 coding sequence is TGTGCCAGCAGGGAAACAGGGGGCGCTGGCACCGGGGAGCTGTTTTTT. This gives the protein CASRETGGAGTGELFF.

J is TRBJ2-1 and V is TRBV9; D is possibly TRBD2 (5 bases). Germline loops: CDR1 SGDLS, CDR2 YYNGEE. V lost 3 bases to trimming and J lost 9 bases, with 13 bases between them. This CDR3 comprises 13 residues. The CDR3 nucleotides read TGTGCCAGCAGCGGACGGACGAGCGGTGAGCAGTTCTTC. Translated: CASSGRTSGEQFF. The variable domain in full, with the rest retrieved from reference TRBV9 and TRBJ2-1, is DSGVTQTPKHLITATGQRVTLRCSPRSGDLSVYWYQQSLDQGLQFLIQYYNGEERAKGNILERFSAQQFPDLHSELNLSSLELGDSALYFCASSGRTSGEQFFGPGTRLTVL.

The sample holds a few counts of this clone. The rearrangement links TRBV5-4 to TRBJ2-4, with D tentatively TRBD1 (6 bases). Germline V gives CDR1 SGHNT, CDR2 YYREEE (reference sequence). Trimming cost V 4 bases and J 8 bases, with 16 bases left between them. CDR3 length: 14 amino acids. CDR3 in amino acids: CASSARTGLDIQYF. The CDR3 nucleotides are TGTGCCAGCAGCGCCCGAACAGGGTTGGACATTCAGTACTTC.

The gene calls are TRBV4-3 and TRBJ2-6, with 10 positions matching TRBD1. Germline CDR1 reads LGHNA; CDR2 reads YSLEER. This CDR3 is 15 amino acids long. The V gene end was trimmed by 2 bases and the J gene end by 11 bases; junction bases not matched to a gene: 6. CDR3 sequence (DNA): TGCGCCAGCAGCCAAAAGACAGGGGGCGCGGACGTCCTGACTTTC. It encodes CASSQKTGGADVLTF.

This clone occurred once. In DNA form, the CDR3 reads TGCAGCGCCCTCCGGGGACAGGGAGGTACGCAGTATTTT. Residues: CSALRGQGGTQYF. J is TRBJ2-3 and V is TRBV29-1; 9 nucleotides agree with TRBD1. The trim removed 7 bases at V and 8 bases at J, leaving 10 bases unmatched. The CDR3 consists of 13 residues. In germline, CDR1 is SQVTM, CDR2 ANQGSEA.